This record concerns one TCR beta chain sequence. Antigen unknown. Measured with immunoSEQ multiplex PCR; TCRdb has only the in-frame clones, and not every one. The table shows approximately 270,000 clones, with 94% occurring only once. The data belong to a study of T cell responses to AZD1222 COVID-19 vaccine. Overall study findings and caveats: Vaccination with two AZD1222 doses was followed by a rise in Spike-specific TCR breadth and depth.

The sample was peripheral blood, taken 28 days after the second AZD1222 dose. The sequence derives from an adult who received the AZD1222 COVID-19 vaccine.

The CDR3 DNA sequence: TGTGCCAGCAAATGGGGGTCCGGGGCCAACGTCCTGACTTTC. Translated: CASKWGSGANVLTF. This chain joins TRBV6-5 and TRBJ2-6; D may correspond to TRBD1 or TRBD2 (5 bases each). The V gene's germline CDR1 is MNHEY and CDR2 SVGAGI. Trimming left V 7 bases short and J 4 bases short, with 11 bases between. The length of the CDR3 is 14 residues.